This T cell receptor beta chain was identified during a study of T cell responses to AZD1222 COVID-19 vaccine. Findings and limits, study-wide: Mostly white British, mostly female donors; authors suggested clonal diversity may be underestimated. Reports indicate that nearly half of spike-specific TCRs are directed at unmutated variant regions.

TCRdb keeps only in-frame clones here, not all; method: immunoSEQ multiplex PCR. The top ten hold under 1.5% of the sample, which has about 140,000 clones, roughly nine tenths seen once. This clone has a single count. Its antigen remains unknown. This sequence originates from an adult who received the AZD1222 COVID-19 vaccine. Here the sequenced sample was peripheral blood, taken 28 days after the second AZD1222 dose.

The DNA for the CDR3 is TGTGCCACCCAGGGGACTCGAGATGAGCAGTTCTTC. Translating gives CATQGTRDEQFF. The J gene is TRBJ2-1, the V gene TRBV6-5, with D possibly called TRBD1 or TRBD2 (6 bases each). With 10 bases removed from V and 8 bases from J, the gap between germline ends came to 15 bases. There are 12 residues in the CDR3. Germline CDR1 MNHEY, CDR2 SVGAGI.